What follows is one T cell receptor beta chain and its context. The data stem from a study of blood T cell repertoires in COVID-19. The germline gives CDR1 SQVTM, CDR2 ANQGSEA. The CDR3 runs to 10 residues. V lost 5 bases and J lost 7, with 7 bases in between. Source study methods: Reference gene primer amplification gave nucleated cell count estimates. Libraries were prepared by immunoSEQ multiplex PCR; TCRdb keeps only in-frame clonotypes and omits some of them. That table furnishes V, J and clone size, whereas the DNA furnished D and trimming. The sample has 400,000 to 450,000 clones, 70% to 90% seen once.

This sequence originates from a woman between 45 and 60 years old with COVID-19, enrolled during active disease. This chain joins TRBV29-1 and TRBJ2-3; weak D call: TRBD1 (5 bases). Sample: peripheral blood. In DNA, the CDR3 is TGCAGCGTTTGGACACATACGCAGTATTTT. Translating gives CSVWTHTQYF.